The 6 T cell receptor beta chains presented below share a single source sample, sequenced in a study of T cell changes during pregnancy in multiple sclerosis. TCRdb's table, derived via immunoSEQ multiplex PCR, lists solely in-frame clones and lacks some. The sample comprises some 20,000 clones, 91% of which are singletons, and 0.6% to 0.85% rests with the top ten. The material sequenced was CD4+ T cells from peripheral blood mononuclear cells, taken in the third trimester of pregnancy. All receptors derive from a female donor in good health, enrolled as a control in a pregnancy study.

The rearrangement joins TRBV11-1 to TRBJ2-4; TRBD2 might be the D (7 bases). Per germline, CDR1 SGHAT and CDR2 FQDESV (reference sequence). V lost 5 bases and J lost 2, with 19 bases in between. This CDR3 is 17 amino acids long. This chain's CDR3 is CASSPGGGPGTKNIQYF. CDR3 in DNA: TGTGCCAGCAGCCCTGGGGGGGGGCCGGGGACCAAAAACATTCAGTACTTC.

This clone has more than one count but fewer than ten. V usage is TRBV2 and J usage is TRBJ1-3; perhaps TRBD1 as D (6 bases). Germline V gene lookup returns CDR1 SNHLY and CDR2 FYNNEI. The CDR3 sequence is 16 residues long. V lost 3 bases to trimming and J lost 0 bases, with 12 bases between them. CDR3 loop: CASSEGAPSSGNTIYF. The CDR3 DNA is TGTGCCAGCAGTGAGGGGGCGCCGAGCTCTGGAAACACCATATATTTT. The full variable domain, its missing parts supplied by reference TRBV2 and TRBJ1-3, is EPEVTQTPSHQVTQMGQEVILRCVPISNHLYFYWYRQILGQKVEFLVSFYNNEISEKSEIFDDQFSVERPDGSNFTLKIRSTKLEDSAMYFCASSEGAPSSGNTIYFGEGSWLTVV.

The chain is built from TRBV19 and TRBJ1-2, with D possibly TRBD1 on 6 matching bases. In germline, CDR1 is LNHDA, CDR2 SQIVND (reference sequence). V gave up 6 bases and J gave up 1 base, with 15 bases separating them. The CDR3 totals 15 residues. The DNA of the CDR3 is TGTGCCAGTAGCTTCGAAGGACAGTTTAACTATGGCTACACCTTC. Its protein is CASSFEGQFNYGYTF.

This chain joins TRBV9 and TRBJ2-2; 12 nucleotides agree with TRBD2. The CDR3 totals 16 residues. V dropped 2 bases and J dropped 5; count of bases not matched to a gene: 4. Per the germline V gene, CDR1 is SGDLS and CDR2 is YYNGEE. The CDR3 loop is CASSVASGGATGELFF. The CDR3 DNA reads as TGTGCCAGCAGCGTGGCTAGCGGGGGGGCGACCGGGGAGCTGTTTTTT.

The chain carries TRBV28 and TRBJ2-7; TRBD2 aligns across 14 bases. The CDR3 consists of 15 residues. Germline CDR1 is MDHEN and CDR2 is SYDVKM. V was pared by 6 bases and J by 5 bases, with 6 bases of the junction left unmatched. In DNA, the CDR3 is TGTGCCAGCAGCCCGGGACTAGCGGGAGTCAACGAGCAGTACTTC. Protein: CASSPGLAGVNEQYF.

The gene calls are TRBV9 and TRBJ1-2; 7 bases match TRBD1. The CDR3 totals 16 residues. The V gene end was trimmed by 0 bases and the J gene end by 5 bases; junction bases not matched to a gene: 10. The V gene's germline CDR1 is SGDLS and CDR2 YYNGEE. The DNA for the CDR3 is TGTGCCAGCAGCGTAGCGATGAGGGGGCGAGGGTATGGCTACACCTTC. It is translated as CASSVAMRGRGYGYTF.